A selection of T cell receptor beta chains follows, all from one sample in a study of cytomegalovirus exposure and HLA in healthy donors. Clones were sequenced by immunoSEQ multiplex PCR, and TCRdb holds only the in-frame ones, with some missing. Here the sample spans approximately 110,000 clones, 70% to 80% being singletons. The specimen was PBMCs. Every receptor here comes from a man aged 25 to 40 in good health and CMV-seronegative. Both conserved end residues are part of each CDR3. Only some rows state a clone size, as once, few, many or a class for expanded clones.

TRBJ1-1 | . | TRBV27 | CASSLSLGARTEAFF
TRBJ2-7 | . | TRBV28 | CASSSGPVYSYEQYF
TRBJ1-1 | . | TRBV11-2 | CASSSSRMNTEAFF
TRBJ2-2 | . | TRBV9 | CASSVGGNTGELFF
TRBJ1-1 | once | TRBV7-9 | CASSPGGLNTEAFF
TRBJ1-1 | . | TRBV13 | CASSLIWSGTEAFF
TRBJ1-5 | . | TRBV6-6 | CAGGEGYYQPQHF
TRBJ1-1 | once | TRBV5-1 | CASTREVTSQNTEAFF
TRBJ2-1 | . | TRBV9 | CASSLGQDDEQFF
TRBJ2-1 | . | TRBV6-1 | CASKEAANEQFF
TRBJ1-1 | few | TRBV29-1 | CSVTGLTEAFF
TRBJ2-1 | few | TRBV7-7 | CASSAGLTLGDEQFF
TRBJ2-7 | few | TRBV9 | CASSVGPGGEVDYEQYF
TRBJ1-1 | . | TRBV28 | CASSQGQGYTEAFF
TRBJ1-2 | . | TRBV9 | CASSVADRGRQGYTF
TRBJ1-2 | . | TRBV7-9 | CASSPTGTGGGYGYTF
TRBJ1-5 | . | TRBV18 | CASSPGVGYQPQHF
TRBJ1-3 | . | TRBV28 | CASSRTLTVLSGNTIYF
TRBJ2-7 | . | TRBV28 | CASSPGRVHEQYF
TRBJ1-1 | . | TRBV15 | CATSPRRGRGEAFF
TRBJ2-5 | . | TRBV18 | CASSPSFGVRQETQYF
TRBJ2-7 | . | TRBV28 | CASSLDSLTYEQYF
TRBJ2-7 | . | TRBV28 | CASSEVGTGQTYEQYF
TRBJ2-7 | . | TRBV5-4 | CASSSTGTGKYEQYF
TRBJ2-5 | . | TRBV6-5 | CASSYGGGAKTQYF
TRBJ2-1 | . | TRBV28 | CASSLSGRAWNEQFF
TRBJ2-7 | . | TRBV5-1 | CASSLMRTGGLDEQYF
TRBJ1-5 | . | TRBV6-6 | CAIQRGISNQPQHF
TRBJ2-1 | . | TRBV7-6 | CASSLARLTSGNENEQFF
TRBJ1-1 | . | TRBV9 | CASSAQDRMNTEAFF
TRBJ2-7 | . | TRBV5-6 | CASREQGYEQYF
TRBJ1-1 | . | TRBV6-5 | CASSWGGKAFF
TRBJ2-7 | . | TRBV19 | CASSEGQKSSYEQYF
TRBJ2-7 | . | TRBV7-9 | CASSVTGGHPEQYF
TRBJ1-2 | . | TRBV30 | CAWTSGTGTNYGYTF
TRBJ1-4 | . | TRBV2 | CASSRDREEKLFF
TRBJ2-3 | . | TRBV30 | CAWSVSGGTADTQYF
TRBJ2-2 | . | TRBV2 | CASRAGTSRATGELFF
TRBJ2-2 | few | TRBV9 | CASSPRDYSTGELFF
TRBJ2-1 | . | TRBV19 | CASSIDGDNEQFF
TRBJ1-1 | . | TRBV2 | CASRAGTSNTEAFF
TRBJ2-7 | . | TRBV5-1 | CASSTGTGYEQHF